This TCR beta chain was recovered during a study of type 1 regulatory T cells. Background on the study: This in vitro CD4 product, T-allo10, is enriched for Tr1 cells and alloantigen-specific.

TCRdb re-called the reads through MiXCR, storing one row per CDR3 protein. The profile shows about 24,000 distinct CDR3 sequences, around half of them singletons. In the case of this clonotype: Its antigen is still unknown.

V gave up 1 base and J gave up 7 bases; unmatched junction bases: 5. CDR3 length: 15 residues. Germline values: CDR1 SEHNR, CDR2 FQNEAQ (reference sequence). This TCR was recovered from a human donor in good health. Source material: cultured T cells, either the whole culture or a sorted T cell fraction (not recorded which). The gene calls are TRBV7-9 and TRBJ2-1; the match to TRBD2 covers 9 bases. CDR3 protein: CASSLGLAGWNEQFF. In DNA, the CDR3 is TGTGCCAGCAGCTTAGGGCTAGCGGGGTGGAATGAGCAGTTCTTC.